This T cell receptor (beta chain) emerged from a study of neoadjuvant anti-PD-1 for oral cavity cancer. The time point: after neoadjuvant nivolumab, at surgical resection. Some clones are missing from TCRdb's copy, which holds only in-frame ones; the method was immunoSEQ multiplex PCR. There are 37,000 or so clones in the sample; roughly 35% occur only once, and about 16% lies in the top ten. Losses at the gene ends were 3 bases for V and 2 bases for J; bases not matched to a gene: 9. The CDR3 is 16 amino acids. Germline CDR1 is MDHEN and CDR2 is SYDVKM. Sequences were derived from tumor tissue, sampled after nivolumab (anti-PD-1) treatment. The sequence came from a person aged 35-80 years with oral cavity squamous cell carcinoma. The chain carries TRBV28 and TRBJ2-7, with 8 positions matching TRBD2. CDR3 nucleotides: TGTGCCAGCAGTTTCTTGGGCGGGAGGCTTCCCTACGAGCAGTACTTC. This encodes CASSFLGGRLPYEQYF.